Below, one T cell receptor beta chain is given with its context. In the authors' methods: Using reference gene primer amplification, nucleated cell counts were estimated. Profiled with immunoSEQ multiplex PCR; TCRdb holds only in-frame clones, not every one. V, J and clone size reflect that table, while D and trimming were determined from the DNA. The sample holds around 87,000 clones, almost 80% seen once. Unmatched junction bases numbered 3, after V lost 1 base and J lost 7 bases. This CDR3 contains 14 residues. Germline CDR1 reads SNHLY; CDR2 reads FYNNEI. This entry is derived from a study of blood T cell repertoires in COVID-19. Study background: The United States, Italy and Spain were the sources of the acute and convalescent COVID-19 samples.

The chain uses TRBV2 and TRBJ2-4, with TRBD2 identical over 8 bases. The specimen was peripheral blood. The sequence derives from a human donor in a cohort sampled during active COVID-19. Here the CDR3 reads CASSEGLASNIQYF. For the CDR3, the DNA is TGTGCCAGCAGTGAAGGACTAGCGTCGAACATTCAGTACTTC.